This T cell receptor (beta chain) was identified in a study of blood T cell repertoires in COVID-19. Background on the study: Spain, Italy and the United States supplied samples that represented acute and convalescent COVID-19. The analysed material was cDNA or gDNA that came from T cells, B-cell-depleted T cells, or PBMCs.

The CDR3 has 11 amino acids. Trimming left V 8 bases short and J 6 bases short, with 11 bases between. In the authors' methods: Reference gene primer amplification in the assay estimated nucleated cell counts. Only in-frame clones appear in the TCRdb table, and some are missing; sequencing was by immunoSEQ multiplex PCR. The V and J calls and clone size come from that table; D and trimming were worked out from the DNA. Among approximately 150,000 clones listed, around 90% were seen once. Input material: peripheral blood. This TCR was sampled from a man aged 65 to 79 with acute or convalescent COVID-19. The rearrangement joins TRBV12-3 or TRBV12-4 to TRBJ2-7; no firm D call. The CDR3 region has the DNA TGTGCCAGCCTATCTCCCCTCGAGCAGTACTTC. Amino acids: CASLSPLEQYF.